The T cell receptor beta chain described here comes from a study of cytomegalovirus exposure and HLA in healthy donors. Study-level results: Most sequenced TCRs were rare (though some public TCRs occurred in many donors).

With respect to this clone: Its target is unknown.

60 Vbeta and 13 Jbeta primers were used in PCR. Methods used by the authors: An analysis performed later counted around 86 million unique TCR beta chains (approximately 10 million of them shared). Method: immunoSEQ multiplex PCR; TCRdb's copy keeps in-frame clones and lacks some. V and J calls and clone size come straight from that table; D and trimming were deduced from the DNA. This sample yields tens of thousands of clones, of which nearly 80% are seen a single time; approximately 4.6% belongs to the top ten. The CDR3 covers 17 residues. The trim removed 4 bases at V and 5 bases at J, leaving 9 bases unmatched. Looked up from germline, CDR1 is SGHVS and CDR2 is FQNEAQ.

V gene TRBV7-8 combines with J gene TRBJ2-5; 14 nucleotides agree with TRBD2. The clonotype originates from a middle-aged woman in good health and CMV-seropositive. The specimen was PBMCs. In nucleotides, the CDR3 is TGTGCCAGCAGCTCACGACTAGCGGGAGGGCCGGGGGAGACCCAGTACTTC. Residues: CASSSRLAGGPGETQYF.